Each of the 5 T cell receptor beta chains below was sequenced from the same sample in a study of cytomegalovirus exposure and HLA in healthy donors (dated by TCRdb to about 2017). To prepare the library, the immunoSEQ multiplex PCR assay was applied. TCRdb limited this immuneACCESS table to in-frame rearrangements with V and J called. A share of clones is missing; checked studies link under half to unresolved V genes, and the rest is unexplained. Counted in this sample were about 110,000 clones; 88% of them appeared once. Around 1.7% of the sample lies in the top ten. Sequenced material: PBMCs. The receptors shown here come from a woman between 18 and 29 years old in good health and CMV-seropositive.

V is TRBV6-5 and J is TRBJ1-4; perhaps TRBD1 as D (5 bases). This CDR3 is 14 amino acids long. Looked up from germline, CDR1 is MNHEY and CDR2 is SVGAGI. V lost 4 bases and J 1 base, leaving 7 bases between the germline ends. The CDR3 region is CASSSGGTNEKLFF. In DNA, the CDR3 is TGTGCCAGCAGTTCCGGGGGAACTAATGAAAAACTGTTTTTT.

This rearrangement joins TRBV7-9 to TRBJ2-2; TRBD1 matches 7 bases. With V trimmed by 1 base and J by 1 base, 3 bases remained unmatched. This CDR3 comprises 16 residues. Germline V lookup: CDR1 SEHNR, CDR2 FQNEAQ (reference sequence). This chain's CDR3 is CASSLEGQMNTGELFF. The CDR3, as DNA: TGTGCCAGCAGCTTAGAGGGACAGATGAACACCGGGGAGCTGTTTTTT.

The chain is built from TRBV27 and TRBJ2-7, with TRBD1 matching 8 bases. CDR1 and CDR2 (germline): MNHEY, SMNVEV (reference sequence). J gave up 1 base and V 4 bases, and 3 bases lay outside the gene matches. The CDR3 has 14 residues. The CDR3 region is CASSWGTGSYEQYF. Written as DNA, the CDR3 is TGTGCCAGCAGTTGGGGGACAGGATCCTACGAGCAGTACTTC.

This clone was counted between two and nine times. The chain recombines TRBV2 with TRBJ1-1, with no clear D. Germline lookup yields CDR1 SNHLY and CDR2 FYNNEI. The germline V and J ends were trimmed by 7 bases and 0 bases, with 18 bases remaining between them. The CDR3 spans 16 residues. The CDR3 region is CASIYQSTRLNTEAFF. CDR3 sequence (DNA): TGTGCCAGCATTTATCAGTCCACCCGCCTGAACACTGAAGCTTTCTTT. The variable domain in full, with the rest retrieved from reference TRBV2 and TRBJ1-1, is EPEVTQTPSHQVTQMGQEVILRCVPISNHLYFYWYRQILGQKVEFLVSFYNNEISEKSEIFDDQFSVERPDGSNFTLKIRSTKLEDSAMYFCASIYQSTRLNTEAFFGQGTRLTVV.

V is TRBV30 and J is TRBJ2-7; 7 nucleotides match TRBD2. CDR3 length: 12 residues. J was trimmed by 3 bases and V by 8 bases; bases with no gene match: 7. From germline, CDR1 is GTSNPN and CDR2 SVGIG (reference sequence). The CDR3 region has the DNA TGTGCCGGTACCGGGGGGTACTACGAGCAGTACGTC. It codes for CAGTGGYYEQYV.